The rows below give T cell receptor beta chains drawn from one sample of a study of T cells in narcolepsy. Only in-frame clones appear in the TCRdb table, and some are missing; sequencing was by immunoSEQ multiplex PCR. This table holds roughly 15,000 clones, less than 90% found once. Sequenced input: memory (CD45RA-) CD4+ T cells from blood. The receptors originated from a human donor in good health. CDR3s include the opening cysteine and the closing phenylalanine or tryptophan. Fields, in order: V gene, clone size, D gene, J gene, CDR3 DNA, CDR3 protein. A D gene is named only where the DNA matches it firmly. Not every row has a clone size; where given, it reads once, few, many or a size class.

>TRBV5-3|.|.|TRBJ1-4
TGTGCCAGAAGACTGGGAGGTAATGAAAAACTGTTTTTT
CARRLGGNEKLFF
>TRBV6-5|.|TRBD2|TRBJ2-7
TGTGCCAGCACTCGAGCGGGGGGCTCCTACGAGCAGTACTTC
CASTRAGGSYEQYF
>TRBV7-2|.|.|TRBJ2-7
TGTGCCAGCAGCTTTAACCCGTCAGGTTACTACGAGCAGTACTTC
CASSFNPSGYYEQYF
>TRBV14|once|.|TRBJ1-1
TGTGCCAGCAGCCGGGGCAGGGTGTGGGCTGAAGCTTTCTTT
CASSRGRVWAEAFF
>TRBV5-1|.|TRBD1|TRBJ1-1
TGCGCCAGCAGCTTGGAGCGGACAGGGGGCCTTGTCGCTTTCTTT
CASSLERTGGLVAFF
>TRBV19|.|.|TRBJ1-2
TGTGCCAGTAGTATGGCAGAGGGCTACACCTTC
CASSMAEGYTF
>TRBV7-2|.|.|TRBJ1-2
TGTGCCAGCAGCTTGGGGGGAAACTATGGCTACACCTTC
CASSLGGNYGYTF
>TRBV18|.|TRBD1|TRBJ2-5
TGTGCCAGCTCATCGACAGGGGAATGGCAGTACTTC
CASSSTGEWQYF
>TRBV2|.|.|TRBJ1-2
TGTGCCAGCAGCCCCTCCGACATCAACTATGGCTACACCTTC
CASSPSDINYGYTF
>TRBV7-2|.|.|TRBJ1-1
TGTGCCAGCAGCCTAGACACCCAAGTCTTCTTT
CASSLDTQVFF
>TRBV6-6|once|.|TRBJ2-5
TGTGCCAGCAGTTACCCGACCGGGACGGAAGAGACCCAGTACTTC
CASSYPTGTEETQYF
>TRBV30|.|.|TRBJ2-7
TGTGCCTGGAGTGCCAGGGGAGCATCAGGCTACGAGCAGTACTTC
CAWSARGASGYEQYF
>TRBV4-2|once|TRBD2|TRBJ2-2
TGTGCCAGCAGCGATCATGGACTAGCGGGAGGGCCCGCCACCGGGGAGCTGTTTTTT
CASSDHGLAGGPATGELFF
>TRBV7-2|.|TRBD2|TRBJ2-3
TGTGCCAGCAGTCTCTTACCGGGACTAGCGGGGCGCACAGATACGCAGTATTTT
CASSLLPGLAGRTDTQYF
>TRBV9|.|.|TRBJ2-3
TGTGCCAGCAGCGTAGGAGGTCCGCCTTTAGATACGCAGTATTTT
CASSVGGPPLDTQYF
>TRBV5-1|.|.|TRBJ1-2
TGCGCCAGCAGCGCCGGGACCAACTATGGCTACACCTTC
CASSAGTNYGYTF
>TRBV29-1|.|.|TRBJ2-1
TGCAGCGTTGTCCCGAGCTCCTACAATGAGCAGTTCTTC
CSVVPSSYNEQFF
>TRBV11-2|.|.|TRBJ2-1
TGTGCCAGCAGCTTAGATCGCGCGAGGCTGAACAATGAGCAGTTCTTC
CASSLDRARLNNEQFF
>TRBV2|.|.|TRBJ1-1
TGTGCCAGCACGAGGGATTGGAACACTGAAGCTTTCTTT
CASTRDWNTEAFF
>TRBV6-1|.|TRBD1|TRBJ2-7
TGTGCCAGCAGTGACGGGACAGGGGCAGACGAGCAGTACTTC
CASSDGTGADEQYF
>TRBV29-1|.|.|TRBJ1-2
TGCAGCGTTCCCACAGCCACCCTTAACTATGGCTACACCTTC
CSVPTATLNYGYTF
>TRBV6-6|.|TRBD2|TRBJ2-5
TGTGCCAGCAGTCCTGGGACTAGCGGGAGAAAAGAGACCCAGTACTTC
CASSPGTSGRKETQYF
>TRBV21-1|.|.|TRBJ2-7
TGTGCCAGCAGCACGTCGGAGGCTCTAGCAAGGGAGCAGTACTTC
CASSTSEALAREQYF
>TRBV5-1|.|.|TRBJ1-2
TGCGCCAGCAGCGCTTCCGTAGGGAGGGAGTACGACTATGGCTACACCTTC
CASSASVGREYDYGYTF
>TRBV5-4|.|TRBD2|TRBJ2-7
TGTGCCAGCAGCCTGGGCTCACCGGGACTACAGTACGAGCAGTACTTC
CASSLGSPGLQYEQYF
>TRBV5-4|.|TRBD2|TRBJ2-3
TGTGCCAGCAGCGAACTAGCGGGAGAGTCGGATACGCAGTATTTT
CASSELAGESDTQYF
>TRBV27|.|.|TRBJ1-3
TGTGCCAGCAGTCCCACTAACCCTGGAAACACCATATATTTT
CASSPTNPGNTIYF
>TRBV6-5|once|.|TRBJ1-1
TGTGCCAGCAGTGCCAAAGGAGGTTCGGGCACTGAAGCTTTCTTT
CASSAKGGSGTEAFF
>TRBV6-1|once|.|TRBJ2-5
TGTGCCAGCAGTGAAGCGCACATGATGTGGGAGACCCAGTACTTC
CASSEAHMMWETQYF
>TRBV10-3|.|.|TRBJ1-2
TGTGCCATCAGTGTAGGGGAAACGCATGGCTACACCTTC
CAISVGETHGYTF
>TRBV15|.|.|TRBJ1-2
TGTGCCACCAGCAGAGTGACGGCGGCCTTTGGCTACACCTTC
CATSRVTAAFGYTF
>TRBV18|.|.|TRBJ1-1
TGTGCCAGCTCACCCAGACAGAAGAACACTGAAGCTTTCTTT
CASSPRQKNTEAFF